A selection of T cell receptor beta chains follows, all from one sample in a study of blood T cell repertoires in COVID-19. The repertoire was sequenced with immunoSEQ multiplex PCR; TCRdb's copy has only in-frame clones and lacks some. The sample comprises about 330,000 clones, approximately 88% of which are singletons, and around 4% rests with the top ten. Material: peripheral blood. The receptors stem from a woman between 50 and 59 years old with active or convalescent COVID-19. The CDR3 runs from the conserved cysteine through the conserved F or W. Fields, in order: CDR3 protein, CDR3 DNA, D gene, V gene, J gene, clone size. A D gene is named only where the DNA matches it firmly. The size of a clone is reported for some rows only, either as once, few or many, or as a class for expanded clones.

cdr3_aa: CASSQVEGRWTQYF
cdr3_nt: TGCGCCAGCAGCCAAGTAGAGGGAAGGTGGACCCAGTACTTC
d_call: -
v_call: TRBV4-1
j_call: TRBJ2-5
clone_size: -

cdr3_aa: CASSLAGQGTDTQYF
cdr3_nt: TGTGCCAGCAGCTTAGCAGGACAGGGCACAGATACGCAGTATTTT
d_call: TRBD1
v_call: TRBV7-6
j_call: TRBJ2-3
clone_size: -

cdr3_aa: CASSDSREIRANTGELFF
cdr3_nt: TGTGCCAGCAGTGACTCGAGGGAAATCCGCGCGAACACCGGGGAGCTGTTTTTT
d_call: -
v_call: TRBV6-4
j_call: TRBJ2-2
clone_size: -

cdr3_aa: CASTPLTAAGETQYF
cdr3_nt: TGTGCCAGCACCCCTTTGACAGCAGCAGGGGAGACCCAGTACTTC
d_call: -
v_call: TRBV7-9
j_call: TRBJ2-5
clone_size: -

cdr3_aa: CASSLAAWTSGGFYNEQFF
cdr3_nt: TGTGCCAGCAGCTTGGCCGCGTGGACTAGCGGGGGTTTCTACAATGAGCAGTTCTTC
d_call: TRBD2
v_call: TRBV5-4
j_call: TRBJ2-1
clone_size: -

cdr3_aa: CASSPPVGLAGRTGELFF
cdr3_nt: TGTGCCAGCTCACCACCGGTAGGACTAGCGGGTCGGACCGGGGAGCTGTTTTTT
d_call: TRBD2
v_call: TRBV18
j_call: TRBJ2-2
clone_size: -

cdr3_aa: CASSLGQDLDGYTF
cdr3_nt: TGTGCCAGCAGCTTGGGACAGGACCTGGATGGCTACACCTTC
d_call: TRBD1
v_call: TRBV7-9
j_call: TRBJ1-2
clone_size: once

cdr3_aa: CATNPAGGRTDTQYF
cdr3_nt: TGTGCCACTAATCCAGCGGGGGGGCGCACAGATACGCAGTATTTT
d_call: TRBD2
v_call: TRBV10-3
j_call: TRBJ2-3
clone_size: -

cdr3_aa: CASSSSAGVPGELFF
cdr3_nt: TGTGCCAGCAGTTCGTCAGCGGGGGTGCCCGGGGAGCTGTTTTTT
d_call: TRBD2
v_call: TRBV27
j_call: TRBJ2-2
clone_size: -

cdr3_aa: CASSSPNKGGNTEAFF
cdr3_nt: TGTGCCAGCAGTTCCCCTAATAAGGGAGGGAACACTGAAGCTTTCTTT
d_call: -
v_call: TRBV6-2/TRBV6-3
j_call: TRBJ1-1
clone_size: -

cdr3_aa: CASSPGFGESTDTQYF
cdr3_nt: TGTGCCAGCAGCCCTGGGTTTGGGGAGAGCACAGATACGCAGTATTTT
d_call: -
v_call: TRBV9
j_call: TRBJ2-3
clone_size: -

cdr3_aa: CASSYQNTEAFF
cdr3_nt: TGTGCCAGCAGTTATCAGAACACTGAAGCTTTCTTT
d_call: -
v_call: TRBV6-2/TRBV6-3
j_call: TRBJ1-1
clone_size: -

cdr3_aa: CASSLGRGNQPQHF
cdr3_nt: TGTGCCAGCAGCTTAGGCAGGGGCAATCAGCCCCAGCATTTT
d_call: -
v_call: TRBV7-2
j_call: TRBJ1-5
clone_size: -

cdr3_aa: CASSETGNYGYTF
cdr3_nt: TGCGCCAGCAGTGAGACAGGCAACTATGGCTACACCTTC
d_call: -
v_call: TRBV10-2
j_call: TRBJ1-2
clone_size: -

cdr3_aa: CASSVDVRSTDTQYF
cdr3_nt: TGTGCCAGCAGTGTCGACGTCAGGAGCACAGATACGCAGTATTTT
d_call: -
v_call: TRBV27
j_call: TRBJ2-3
clone_size: -

cdr3_aa: CASSEGTDITYEQYF
cdr3_nt: TGTGCCAGCAGTGAAGGGACAGATATTACCTACGAGCAGTACTTC
d_call: -
v_call: TRBV6-1
j_call: TRBJ2-7
clone_size: -

cdr3_aa: CASSFLNTEAFF
cdr3_nt: TGTGCCAGCAGCTTCTTGAACACTGAAGCTTTCTTT
d_call: -
v_call: TRBV3-1/TRBV3-2
j_call: TRBJ1-1
clone_size: -

cdr3_aa: CASREDRGSETQYF
cdr3_nt: TGTGCCAGCAGGGAGGACAGGGGGTCAGAGACCCAGTACTTC
d_call: TRBD1
v_call: TRBV11-1
j_call: TRBJ2-5
clone_size: -

cdr3_aa: CASSLNRPEIATNEKLFF
cdr3_nt: TGTGCCAGCAGTTTAAACAGGCCTGAGATAGCAACTAATGAAAAACTGTTTTTT
d_call: -
v_call: TRBV27
j_call: TRBJ1-4
clone_size: -

cdr3_aa: CASTRQGSNYGYTF
cdr3_nt: TGTGCCAGTACTCGACAGGGTTCTAACTATGGCTACACCTTC
d_call: TRBD1
v_call: TRBV19
j_call: TRBJ1-2
clone_size: -

cdr3_aa: CASSLWGRNSYEQYF
cdr3_nt: TGTGCCAGCAGCTTATGGGGGCGGAACTCCTACGAGCAGTACTTC
d_call: -
v_call: TRBV7-9
j_call: TRBJ2-7
clone_size: -

cdr3_aa: CASSLAIGTYEQYF
cdr3_nt: TGCGCCAGCAGCTTGGCTATTGGTACCTACGAGCAGTACTTC
d_call: -
v_call: TRBV5-1
j_call: TRBJ2-7
clone_size: -

cdr3_aa: CASSPWTANSPLHF
cdr3_nt: TGTGCCAGCAGCCCGTGGACAGCTAATTCACCCCTCCACTTT
d_call: -
v_call: TRBV9
j_call: TRBJ1-6
clone_size: once

cdr3_aa: CASSGAGTGDEQYF
cdr3_nt: TGCGCCAGCAGCGGTGCCGGGACAGGGGACGAGCAGTACTTC
d_call: TRBD1
v_call: TRBV5-1
j_call: TRBJ2-7
clone_size: -

cdr3_aa: CASSLGGEKLFF
cdr3_nt: TGTGCCAGCAGCCTGGGAGGTGAAAAACTGTTTTTT
d_call: -
v_call: TRBV7-9
j_call: TRBJ1-4
clone_size: -

cdr3_aa: CASIPGVSSYNEQFF
cdr3_nt: TGTGCCAGCATCCCGGGGGTATCGTCCTACAATGAGCAGTTCTTC
d_call: -
v_call: TRBV7-2
j_call: TRBJ2-1
clone_size: -

cdr3_aa: CASSQGSQETQYF
cdr3_nt: TGCGCCAGCAGCCAAGGGTCCCAGGAGACCCAGTACTTC
d_call: -
v_call: TRBV4-3
j_call: TRBJ2-5
clone_size: -

cdr3_aa: CASSLVSYEQYF
cdr3_nt: TGTGCCAGCAGCTTGGTGAGCTACGAGCAGTACTTC
d_call: -
v_call: TRBV5-5
j_call: TRBJ2-7
clone_size: -

cdr3_aa: CASSPVGLAGANSLNTQYF
cdr3_nt: TGTGCCAGCAGCCCAGTCGGGCTAGCGGGGGCCAACTCTCTGAATACGCAGTATTTT
d_call: TRBD2
v_call: TRBV14
j_call: TRBJ2-3
clone_size: -

cdr3_aa: CASSLGGQGFYGYTF
cdr3_nt: TGTGCCAGCTCACTTGGGGGACAGGGTTTCTATGGCTACACCTTC
d_call: TRBD1
v_call: TRBV18
j_call: TRBJ1-2
clone_size: -

cdr3_aa: CAIRGDRDDGELFF
cdr3_nt: TGTGCCATCAGGGGGGACAGGGATGACGGGGAGCTGTTTTTT
d_call: TRBD1
v_call: TRBV10-3
j_call: TRBJ2-2
clone_size: -

cdr3_aa: CAWRSGHPGYTF
cdr3_nt: TGTGCCTGGAGGTCGGGACACCCAGGCTACACCTTC
d_call: -
v_call: TRBV30
j_call: TRBJ1-2
clone_size: -

cdr3_aa: CASSRNHGKGSPLHF
cdr3_nt: TGTGCCAGCAGCAGAAACCACGGGAAAGGTTCACCCCTCCACTTT
d_call: -
v_call: TRBV7-2
j_call: TRBJ1-6
clone_size: few

cdr3_aa: CASSSRKKTTSGGPNEQFF
cdr3_nt: TGTGCCAGCAGCTCTAGAAAAAAAACCACTAGCGGGGGACCTAATGAGCAGTTCTTC
d_call: TRBD2
v_call: TRBV11-2
j_call: TRBJ2-1
clone_size: -

cdr3_aa: CASRDRASNTEAFF
cdr3_nt: TGTGCCAGCAGGGACAGGGCCTCGAACACTGAAGCTTTCTTT
d_call: TRBD1
v_call: TRBV6-5
j_call: TRBJ1-1
clone_size: once

cdr3_aa: CASSLGQGPVGYTF
cdr3_nt: TGTGCCAGCAGTTTAGGTCAGGGCCCGGTTGGCTACACCTTC
d_call: -
v_call: TRBV28
j_call: TRBJ1-2
clone_size: once

cdr3_aa: CASSQMTGLTGELFF
cdr3_nt: TGCGCCAGCAGCCAAATGACGGGACTTACCGGGGAGCTGTTTTTT
d_call: -
v_call: TRBV4-1
j_call: TRBJ2-2
clone_size: once

cdr3_aa: CASSQGWLAGDAYEQYF
cdr3_nt: TGCGCCAGCAGCCAAGGGTGGCTAGCGGGGGATGCCTACGAGCAGTACTTC
d_call: TRBD2
v_call: TRBV4-3
j_call: TRBJ2-7
clone_size: -

cdr3_aa: CASSLRRGGPDTQYF
cdr3_nt: TGTGCCAGCAGCTTAAGACGGGGGGGCCCAGATACGCAGTATTTT
d_call: TRBD2
v_call: TRBV5-4
j_call: TRBJ2-3
clone_size: -

cdr3_aa: CASSEDRGHNYGYTF
cdr3_nt: TGTGCCAGCAGCGAGGACAGGGGCCATAACTATGGCTACACCTTC
d_call: TRBD1
v_call: TRBV5-8
j_call: TRBJ1-2
clone_size: -

cdr3_aa: CASSLTGVNYGYTF
cdr3_nt: TGTGCCAGCAGCTTAACAGGGGTGAACTATGGCTACACCTTC
d_call: TRBD1
v_call: TRBV7-2
j_call: TRBJ1-2
clone_size: -

cdr3_aa: CASSQGTGNSPLHF
cdr3_nt: TGTGCCAGCAGCCAAGGGACAGGTAATTCACCCCTCCACTTT
d_call: TRBD1
v_call: TRBV3-1/TRBV3-2
j_call: TRBJ1-6
clone_size: -

cdr3_aa: CASSLRVSYEQYF
cdr3_nt: TGTGCCAGCAGCTTACGGGTCTCCTACGAGCAGTACTTC
d_call: -
v_call: TRBV7-9
j_call: TRBJ2-7
clone_size: -

cdr3_aa: CASSPGTFNQPQHF
cdr3_nt: TGTGCCAGCAGCCCAGGGACATTCAATCAGCCCCAGCATTTT
d_call: -
v_call: TRBV7-9
j_call: TRBJ1-5
clone_size: -

cdr3_aa: CASSFSGGPEAQYF
cdr3_nt: TGCGCCAGCAGCTTTAGCGGGGGGCCAGAGGCCCAGTACTTC
d_call: TRBD2
v_call: TRBV5-1
j_call: TRBJ2-5
clone_size: -

cdr3_aa: CASSQTGTGDLNYGYTF
cdr3_nt: TGTGCCAGCAGCCAAACCGGGACAGGGGACCTTAACTATGGCTACACCTTC
d_call: TRBD1
v_call: TRBV3-1/TRBV3-2
j_call: TRBJ1-2
clone_size: -

cdr3_aa: CASSPPSSGSREQYF
cdr3_nt: TGTGCCAGCAGTCCTCCCTCTAGCGGGAGTCGCGAGCAGTACTTC
d_call: TRBD2
v_call: TRBV27
j_call: TRBJ2-7
clone_size: -

cdr3_aa: CASSVDKNTEAFF
cdr3_nt: TGTGCCAGCAGCGTGGACAAGAACACTGAAGCTTTCTTT
d_call: -
v_call: TRBV14
j_call: TRBJ1-1
clone_size: -

cdr3_aa: CASSLQGMGELFF
cdr3_nt: TGTGCCAGCAGCTTGCAGGGAATGGGGGAGCTGTTTTTT
d_call: -
v_call: TRBV7-2
j_call: TRBJ2-2
clone_size: -

cdr3_aa: CASSFGSSTNEKLFF
cdr3_nt: TGTGCCAGCAGCTTTGGCAGTTCAACTAATGAAAAACTGTTTTTT
d_call: -
v_call: TRBV5-6
j_call: TRBJ1-4
clone_size: -

cdr3_aa: CASSQELRTGGTNEKLFF
cdr3_nt: TGTGCCAGCAGCCAAGAGCTAAGGACAGGGGGGACTAATGAAAAACTGTTTTTT
d_call: TRBD1
v_call: TRBV4-2
j_call: TRBJ1-4
clone_size: once

cdr3_aa: CASSLGLAGGIDTQYF
cdr3_nt: TGTGCCAGCAGCTTAGGTCTAGCGGGGGGAATAGATACGCAGTATTTT
d_call: TRBD2
v_call: TRBV7-2
j_call: TRBJ2-3
clone_size: -

cdr3_aa: CASGPTGTSKDTQYF
cdr3_nt: TGTGCCAGCGGCCCGACCGGGACTAGCAAAGATACGCAGTATTTT
d_call: TRBD2
v_call: TRBV6-2/TRBV6-3
j_call: TRBJ2-3
clone_size: -

cdr3_aa: CASSFAPLREQYF
cdr3_nt: TGTGCCAGCAGCTTTGCCCCGCTGAGAGAGCAGTACTTC
d_call: -
v_call: TRBV11-2
j_call: TRBJ2-7
clone_size: -

cdr3_aa: CASGLSAGNTGELFF
cdr3_nt: TGTGCTAGTGGTTTGTCAGCGGGGAACACCGGGGAGCTGTTTTTT
d_call: -
v_call: TRBV12-5
j_call: TRBJ2-2
clone_size: -

cdr3_aa: CASSTTRGGGYTF
cdr3_nt: TGTGCCAGCAGCACCACTCGAGGGGGCGGCTACACCTTC
d_call: TRBD1
v_call: TRBV7-8
j_call: TRBJ1-2
clone_size: -

cdr3_aa: CASSLGTLSYEQYF
cdr3_nt: TGTGCCAGCAGCCTTGGGACTCTATCCTACGAGCAGTACTTC
d_call: -
v_call: TRBV3-1/TRBV3-2
j_call: TRBJ2-7
clone_size: -

cdr3_aa: CASSAGNQPQHF
cdr3_nt: TGTGCCAGCAGCGCAGGGAATCAGCCCCAGCATTTT
d_call: -
v_call: TRBV7-9
j_call: TRBJ1-5
clone_size: -

cdr3_aa: CASSLQGPRGEQYF
cdr3_nt: TGTGCCAGCAGCCTACAGGGGCCCCGGGGCGAGCAGTACTTC
d_call: TRBD1
v_call: TRBV14
j_call: TRBJ2-7
clone_size: -